What follows are 8 T cell receptor beta chains derived from one specimen sequenced in a study of regulatory T cells in long-lasting Graves disease (dated by TCRdb to the early 2020s). The intended sense of this specimen's time point label: newly diagnosed GD, antithyroid drugs for less than 3 months. For both TCR sequencing and RNA sequencing, RNA was extracted from PBMCs in TRIzol. The library was generated by multiplex PCR. The data were produced on an Illumina HiSeq 4000. CDR3 regions were amplified by Arm-PCR with iRepertoire HTBI primers to construct TCR beta libraries. TCRdb reprocessed the public reads (quality trimming at Q25 with fastp, clone calling with MiXCR) and kept in-frame beta chains. Rows are unified per CDR3 protein, each entry keeping the most common DNA and genes. In all, the sample holds about 400,000 distinct CDR3 sequences, and roughly 15% of those were seen once. The top ten clonotypes cover roughly a fifth of the sample.

This same sample was also taken into another study, of T cells in Graves' hyperthyroidism and ophthalmopathy.

Specimen: peripheral blood mononuclear cells (PBMCs), collected at new diagnosis, from a patient treated with antithyroid drugs. The receptor set was obtained from a woman aged 18-29 years with Graves disease. Donor details come from another sample of the same person, matched by shared clones.

This clonotype was detected ten times or more. One end of the junction is discordant with germline, which a read error may explain. The chain links TRBV5-1 to TRBJ2-3; D gene uncertain. This CDR3 is 12 amino acids long. Per the germline V gene, CDR1 is SGHRS and CDR2 is YFSETQ. The CDR3 DNA follows: TGTGCCAGCAGTTTAGGGCTGGATACGCAGTATTTT. Its translation is CASSLGLDTQYF.

At least ten counts were recorded for this clonotype. The gene calls are TRBV20-1 and TRBJ2-5; D uncertain. The CDR3 has 12 amino acids. The V gene lost 3 bases and the J gene lost 0 bases, with 5 bases spanning the gap. CDR1 DFQATT and CDR2 SNEGSKA come from the germline V gene (reference sequence). The CDR3 sequence: CSASPDQETQYF. In nucleotides, the CDR3 is TGCAGTGCTAGCCCAGACCAAGAGACCCAGTACTTC.

Points on this clonotype: This is likely an artifact of a read error, given a far larger clone one base away. The chain combines TRBV2 with TRBJ2-7; D not certain. The CDR3 extends over 13 amino acids. Per the germline V gene, CDR1 is SNHLY and CDR2 is FYNNEI. Trimming took 1 base from V and 6 from J, leaving 10 bases between them. The chain's CDR3 is CASSEGALGEQYF. CDR3 DNA: TGTGCCAGCAGTGAAGGGGCTCTCGGCGAGCAGTACTTC.

In regard to this clonotype: A much bigger clone sits one base away, suggesting this may be a read error. This chain joins TRBV11-2 and TRBJ2-5, with TRBD2 as a possible D gene (6 bases). Deletions cut 4 bases from V and 2 bases from J, with 17 bases between. The CDR3 contains 16 residues. Germline CDR1 reads SGHAT; CDR2 reads FQNNGV. As DNA, the CDR3 is TGTGCCAGCAGCTCCGACTGCGGGACTGCACAAGAGACCCAGTACTTC. It yields the protein CASSSDCGTAQETQYF.

This clonotype was found many times. V is TRBV16 and J is TRBJ1-1, with D unresolved. The germline CDR1 and CDR2 sequences are KGHSY and FQNENV. The V end was cut by 1 base, the J end by 6 bases, with 12 bases between. This CDR3 spans 14 amino acids. In DNA, the CDR3 is TGTGCCAGCAGCCAATTCTTTGCTGGTGCTGAAGCTTTCTTT. Translation gives CASSQFFAGAEAFF.

This clonotype occurred many times. The rearrangement links TRBV5-1 to TRBJ2-1, with D unclear. Trimming cost V 0 bases and J 5 bases, with 12 bases left between them. Germline V gives CDR1 SGHRS, CDR2 YFSETQ. CDR3 length: 15 residues. The CDR3 loop reads CASSLVQGFNNEQFF. CDR3 nucleotides: TGCGCCAGCAGCTTGGTTCAAGGGTTTAACAATGAGCAGTTCTTC.

This chain joins TRBV5-1 and TRBJ2-7, with 10 bases identical to TRBD2. After removal of 4 bases from V and 2 bases from J, the junction contained 9 bases not matched to a gene. The CDR3 is 16 residues long. Germline-derived CDR1 and CDR2 are SGHRS and YFSETQ. The CDR3 protein is CASSSQGTSVPYEQYF. The CDR3 DNA sequence: TGCGCCAGCAGCAGCCAAGGGACTAGCGTCCCCTACGAGCAGTACTTC.

This clonotype was seen repeatedly, ten times or more. The J gene is TRBJ2-5, the V gene TRBV6-2 or TRBV6-3; 11 bases map to TRBD2. Germline loops: CDR1 MNHEY, CDR2 SVGEGT. The CDR3 contains 15 residues. V was clipped by 5 bases and J by 4 bases; unmatched bases: 6. The CDR3 DNA reads TGTGCCAGCAGTGAGGGACTAGCGGCGCCAGAGACCCAGTACTTC. Amino acid sequence: CASSEGLAAPETQYF.